The next 19 T cell receptor beta chains were all read from a single sample in a study of T cell clonotyping in hematopoietic cell transplantation. Sequencing used immunoSEQ multiplex PCR; TCRdb keeps in-frame clones, though not all of them. Of around 16,000 clones in the sample, 85% to 90% were seen once. The sequencing input was peripheral blood mononuclear cells. These receptors were taken from a man aged 50 to 60 in good health. Some clones in this sample may be carry-over from other donors' samples.

J is TRBJ1-4 and V is TRBV4-2; D not resolved. Trimming left V 2 bases short and J 7 bases short, with 8 bases between. The CDR3 consists of 13 residues. The germline gives CDR1 LGHNA, CDR2 YNFKEQ. The CDR3 sequence: CASSQRRSEKLFF. The CDR3 DNA is TGTGCCAGCAGCCAACGACGTAGTGAAAAACTGTTTTTT.

The chain combines TRBV7-2 with TRBJ1-6; TRBD1 agrees at 7 bases. Germline values: CDR1 SGHTA, CDR2 FQGNSA. The CDR3 runs 17 residues. With 5 bases clipped from V and 6 bases from J, the junction kept 13 bases outside the gene matches. The CDR3 nucleotides are TGTGCCAGCAGCCTTCTCTTTACCGGGACAGCTAATTCACCCCTCCACTTT. Protein product: CASSLLFTGTANSPLHF.

The J gene is TRBJ2-7, the V gene TRBV19; D uncertain. The ends were cut back, 5 bases at V and 5 bases at J, with 10 bases in the middle. This CDR3 region has 12 residues. Looked up from germline, CDR1 is LNHDA and CDR2 is SQIVND (reference sequence). The CDR3 DNA sequence: TGTGCCAGTAGTCCGAATTTCCACGAGCAGTACTTC. It is translated as CASSPNFHEQYF.

The chain links TRBV19 to TRBJ1-1, with D possibly matching TRBD1 (5 bases). V lost 3 bases and J lost 2, with 13 bases in between. This CDR3 spans 15 amino acids. Germline CDR1 LNHDA, CDR2 SQIVND (reference sequence). CDR3 sequence reads: CASSISGVGNTEAFF. The DNA for the CDR3 is TGTGCCAGTAGTATTTCGGGGGTTGGAAACACTGAAGCTTTCTTT.

The J gene is TRBJ1-6, the V gene TRBV19; perhaps TRBD1 as D (5 bases). CDR1 and CDR2 from the germline V gene are LNHDA and SQIVND (reference sequence). Trimming removed 5 bases at V and 6 bases at J, with 8 bases between. The CDR3 has 13 amino acids. The CDR3 spells CASSPGLNSPLHF. For the CDR3, the DNA is TGTGCCAGTAGTCCGGGACTTAATTCACCCCTCCACTTT.

The chain uses TRBV30 and TRBJ1-5; 8 bases align to TRBD1. The CDR3 contains 15 residues. V gave up 0 bases and J gave up 0 bases; unmatched junction bases: 1. CDR1 GTSNPN and CDR2 SVGIG come from the germline V gene (reference sequence). The CDR3 DNA follows: TGTGCCTGGAGTGTGACAGGGGATAGCAATCAGCCCCAGCATTTT. Encoded protein: CAWSVTGDSNQPQHF.

The chain carries TRBV6-5 and TRBJ2-7; D may correspond to TRBD1 or TRBD2 (5 bases each). The CDR3 loop spans 14 amino acids. Germline V gives CDR1 MNHEY, CDR2 SVGAGI. V was trimmed by 2 bases and J by 0 bases, leaving 8 bases between them. In DNA, the CDR3 is TGTGCCAGCAGTTACGGGACGGACTCCTACGAGCAGTACTTC. Residues: CASSYGTDSYEQYF.

The rearrangement links TRBV6-6 to TRBJ1-5, with TRBD1 as a possible D gene (5 bases). V lost 0 bases to trimming and J lost 11 bases, with 8 bases between them. The CDR3 contains 12 residues. The V gene's germline CDR1 is MNHNY and CDR2 SVGAGI (reference sequence). The CDR3 spells CASSYSEGTQHF. CDR3 in DNA: TGTGCCAGCAGTTACTCGGAGGGGACCCAGCATTTT.

The J gene is TRBJ1-1, the V gene TRBV6-6; tentative D call: TRBD1 (5 bases). V dropped 7 bases and J dropped 1 base, with 13 bases sitting between them. The CDR3 contains 14 residues. CDR1 MNHNY and CDR2 SVGAGI come from the germline V gene (reference sequence). The CDR3 sequence: CASTYIQGNTEAFF. CDR3 in DNA: TGTGCCAGCACTTATATCCAGGGGAACACTGAAGCTTTCTTT.

The CDR3 DNA is TGTGCCAGCAGTACCGAGGAGGGAGCGGGTCAGCCCCAGCATTTT. Translated, it gives CASSTEEGAGQPQHF. The chain couples TRBV2 to TRBJ1-5; no reliable D call. Trimming shortened V by 5 bases and J by 6 bases, and 17 bases separated the two germline ends. CDR3 length: 15 residues. Germline CDR1 SNHLY, CDR2 FYNNEI.

This sequence joins TRBV5-4 and TRBJ2-2; possible D gene TRBD1, 6 bases. This CDR3 contains 16 residues. V was trimmed by 5 bases and J by 4 bases, leaving 18 bases between them. Germline CDR1 and CDR2: SGHNT and YYREEE (reference sequence). The CDR3 loop is CASSSRGATFTGELFF. CDR3 nucleotide sequence: TGTGCCAGCAGTAGCAGGGGCGCGACCTTCACCGGGGAGCTGTTTTTT.

V usage is TRBV29-1 and J usage is TRBJ2-7; D not resolved. Trimming stripped 1 base from V and 12 bases from J, with 13 bases between. Germline values: CDR1 SQVTM, CDR2 ANQGSEA. The CDR3 totals 11 residues. The CDR3 bases are TGCAGCGTTGAAGTAGGACGGGTGGGGTACTTC. Its translation: CSVEVGRVGYF.

The chain joins TRBV9 to TRBJ1-2; perhaps TRBD1 as D (6 bases). This CDR3 region has 14 residues. The germline V gene encodes CDR1 SGDLS and CDR2 YYNGEE. Trimming took 0 bases from V and 4 from J, leaving 10 bases between them. The CDR3: CASSVGGAGYGYTF. In DNA, the CDR3 is TGTGCCAGCAGCGTAGGGGGGGCGGGCTATGGCTACACCTTC. Full variable domain (outside the CDR3, taken from reference TRBV9 and TRBJ1-2): DSGVTQTPKHLITATGQRVTLRCSPRSGDLSVYWYQQSLDQGLQFLIQYYNGEERAKGNILERFSAQQFPDLHSELNLSSLELGDSALYFCASSVGGAGYGYTFGSGTRLTVV.

This chain uses TRBV7-2 with TRBJ1-4; D not certain. Trimming stripped 4 bases from V and 5 bases from J, with 14 bases between. This CDR3 comprises 15 residues. Looked up from germline, CDR1 is SGHTA and CDR2 is FQGNSA. The CDR3 DNA is TGTGCCAGCAGCTACAACAGTGGACGCAATGAAAAACTGTTTTTT. Amino acid sequence: CASSYNSGRNEKLFF. The complete variable domain, with remaining parts taken from reference TRBV7-2 and TRBJ1-4, reads GAGVSQSPSNKVTEKGKDVELRCDPISGHTALYWYRQSLGQGLEFLIYFQGNSAPDKSGLPSDRFSAERTGGSVSTLTIQRTQQEDSAVYLCASSYNSGRNEKLFFGSGTQLSVL.

The rearrangement joins TRBV6-1 to TRBJ1-6, with TRBD1 identical over 7 bases. This CDR3 is 14 amino acids long. Germline values: CDR1 MNHNS, CDR2 SASEGT. Trimming at V came to 7 bases and at J to 7 bases, leaving 7 bases not matched to a gene. CDR3 amino acids: CASMGGQHNSPLHF. The CDR3 DNA reads as TGTGCCAGCATGGGGGGACAGCACAATTCACCCCTCCACTTT.

With respect to this clone: Additional DNA sequences in this sample encode the identical CDR3. The V call is TRBV20-1, the J call TRBJ2-7; D may correspond to TRBD1 or TRBD2 (5 bases each). The CDR3 runs to 11 residues. In germline, CDR1 is DFQATT, CDR2 SNEGSKA (reference sequence). Trimming left V 1 base short and J 4 bases short, with 5 bases between. In DNA form, the CDR3 reads TGCAGTGCTAGAGGGGGGTACGAGCAGTACTTC. It encodes CSARGGYEQYF.

The chain employs TRBV2 and TRBJ2-3; D ambiguous. V was trimmed by 5 bases and J by 5 bases, leaving 8 bases between them. CDR3 length: 12 residues. Germline CDR1 SNHLY, CDR2 FYNNEI. Written as DNA, the CDR3 is TGTGCCAGCAGTCCAAGGAGAGATACGCAGTATTTT. This codes for CASSPRRDTQYF.

This sequence joins TRBV29-1 and TRBJ1-2; D not resolved. There are 12 residues in the CDR3. Germline V gene data show CDR1 as SQVTM and CDR2 as ANQGSEA. Trimming cost V 2 bases and J 4 bases, with 8 bases left between them. The CDR3 nucleotides are TGCAGCGTTGAATTACAGCGCTATGGCTACACCTTC. Translation: CSVELQRYGYTF. Based on the CDR3 plus reference TRBV29-1 and TRBJ1-2, the full variable domain is SAVISQKPSRDICQRGTSLTIQCQVDSQVTMMFWYRQQPGQSLTLIATANQGSEATYESGFVIDKFPISRPNLTFSTLTVSNMSPEDSSIYLCSVELQRYGYTFGSGTRLTVV.

The chain combines TRBV28 with TRBJ2-1, with a tentative D call TRBD1 (5 bases). Trimming stripped 6 bases from V and 4 bases from J, with 7 bases between. CDR3 size: 12 residues. CDR1 is MDHEN and CDR2 is SYDVKM in the germline V gene. CDR3 nucleotides: TGTGCCAGCAGCCCAGGGTACAATGAGCAGTTCTTC. This sequence encodes CASSPGYNEQFF.